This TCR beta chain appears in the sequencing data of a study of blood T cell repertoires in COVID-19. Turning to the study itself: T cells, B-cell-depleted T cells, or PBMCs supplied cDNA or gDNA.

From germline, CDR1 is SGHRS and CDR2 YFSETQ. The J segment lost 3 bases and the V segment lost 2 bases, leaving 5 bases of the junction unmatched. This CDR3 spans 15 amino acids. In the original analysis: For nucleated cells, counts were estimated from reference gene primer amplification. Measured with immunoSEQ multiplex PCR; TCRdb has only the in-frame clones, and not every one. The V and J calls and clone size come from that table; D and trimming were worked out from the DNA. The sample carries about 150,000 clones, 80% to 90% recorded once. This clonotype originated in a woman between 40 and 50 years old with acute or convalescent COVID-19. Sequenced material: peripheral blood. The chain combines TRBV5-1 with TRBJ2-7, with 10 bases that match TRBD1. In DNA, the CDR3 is TGCGCCAGCAGCTTCGGGACAGGGGTAGGCTACGAGCAGTACTTC. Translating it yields CASSFGTGVGYEQYF.